Each of the 7 T cell receptor beta chains below was sequenced from the same sample in a study of human T cells and chemical hapten exposure. MiXCR, run by TCRdb on the RACE reads, gives a single entry per CDR3 protein. The repertoire holds fewer than 400,000 distinct CDR3 sequences, with about 7% as singletons. As for time point: patch test 1, 2 weeks after DPC sensitization. Treatment noted: therapeutic diphenylcyclopropenone sensitization with weekly scalp DPC. This material consisted of whole blood, taken in connection with sensitization to the hapten diphenylcyclopropenone (DPC). Receptors were obtained from a woman between 18 and 29 years old with alopecia areata. Some clones in this sample may be carry-over from other donors' samples.

This rearrangement joins TRBV12-5 to TRBJ2-3; D may correspond to TRBD1 or TRBD2 (5 bases each). V lost 6 bases to trimming and J lost 2 bases, with 18 bases between them. The CDR3 runs 16 residues. Germline V gives CDR1 LGHNT, CDR2 FRNRAP. CDR3 nucleotide sequence: TGTGCTAGTGGACCTAGGGACCCACGTTACACAGATACGCAGTATTTT. It is translated as CASGPRDPRYTDTQYF. The full variable domain, its missing parts supplied by reference TRBV12-5 and TRBJ2-3, is DARVTQTPRHKVTEMGQEVTMRCQPILGHNTVFWYRQTMMQGLELLAYFRNRAPLDDSGMPKDRFSAEMPDATLATLKIQPSEPRDSAVYFCASGPRDPRYTDTQYFGPGTRLTVL.

This clonotype was detected only a few times. The chain carries TRBV2 and TRBJ1-1; D unclear. There are 11 residues in the CDR3. V lost 3 bases to trimming and J lost 5 bases, with 4 bases between them. Germline lookup yields CDR1 SNHLY and CDR2 FYNNEI. DNA for the CDR3: TGTGCCAGCAGTGAGGAAACTGAAGCTTTCTTT. The encoded protein is CASSEETEAFF.

The V and J genes are TRBV5-6 and TRBJ2-3, with TRBD2 as a possible D gene (5 bases). The V gene's germline CDR1 is SGHDT and CDR2 YYEEEE. This CDR3 has 15 amino acids. With 6 bases removed from V and 3 bases from J, the gap between germline ends came to 17 bases. As DNA, the CDR3 is TGTGCCAGCAACTTTCCGGGGAGAGTAACAGATACGCAGTATTTT. This translates into CASNFPGRVTDTQYF.

This clonotype was seen more than once but under ten times. The V and J genes are TRBV20-1 and TRBJ2-1, with TRBD2 identical over 10 bases. With 5 bases clipped from V and 5 bases from J, the junction kept 12 bases outside the gene matches. Germline CDR1 and CDR2: DFQATT and SNEGSKA (reference sequence). The CDR3 runs to 16 residues. The CDR3 sequence: CSALSSSGGRDNEQFF. The CDR3 DNA reads as TGCAGTGCTCTAAGCTCTAGCGGGGGCCGGGACAATGAGCAGTTCTTC.

This clonotype has ten or more counts. This chain links TRBV14 with TRBJ2-1; D is possibly TRBD2 (6 bases). The germline V gene encodes CDR1 SGHDN and CDR2 FVKESK. The CDR3 has 17 amino acids. Trimming took 0 bases from V and 2 from J, leaving 14 bases between them. CDR3 residues: CASSQEGRGLTYNEQFF. The CDR3 bases are TGTGCCAGCAGCCAAGAAGGTCGAGGACTAACCTACAATGAGCAGTTCTTC.

V gene TRBV18 combines with J gene TRBJ2-5; D is perhaps TRBD1 (6 bases). The CDR3 contains 16 residues. V was trimmed by 5 bases and J by 5 bases, leaving 21 bases between them. Germline values: CDR1 KGHSH, CDR2 LQKENI. CDR3: CASSDDTGSQLETQYF. Written as DNA, the CDR3 is TGTGCCAGCTCAGACGACACAGGGAGTCAGCTGGAGACCCAGTACTTC.

This clonotype was seen many times. The gene calls are TRBV4-2 and TRBJ1-5; D is possibly TRBD1 (6 bases). This CDR3 is 17 amino acids long. The germline V gene encodes CDR1 LGHNA and CDR2 YNFKEQ. V was clipped by 4 bases and J by 0 bases, with 16 bases between them. The CDR3 DNA reads TGTGCCAGCAGCCGCCAGCAGGGGACCATTAGCAATCAGCCCCAGCATTTT. Its translation: CASSRQQGTISNQPQHF.